Included here is one T cell receptor (beta chain) sequence, with context. In terms of age and location, participants ranged from about 18 to 89 years and lived in about two dozen US areas. In the original processing: Amplification of reference gene primers provided the estimated nucleated cell counts. TCRdb's copy holds only in-frame clones and misses some; the assay was immunoSEQ multiplex PCR. From that table come the V and J calls and clone size; the DNA was used to work out D and trimming. The sample has 200,000 to 300,000 clones; 70% to 90% are singletons. The data were obtained in a study of blood T cell repertoires in COVID-19. Background on the study: Researchers got acute and convalescent COVID-19 samples from the United States, Italy and Spain. PBMCs, B-cell-depleted T cells, or T cells provided the cDNA or gDNA that made up the material.

V was cut by 2 bases and J by 7 bases, with 9 bases left in between. Germline CDR1 MNHEY, CDR2 SVGAGI. The CDR3 has 13 residues. The chain combines TRBV6-5 with TRBJ1-5, with D possibly TRBD1 on 6 matching bases. The TCR originated in a woman between 35 and 50 years old with acute COVID-19. Material for sequencing was PBMCs or T cells enriched from blood (not recorded which). The CDR3 DNA is TGTGCCAGCAGTTACGGGGGACACCAGCCCCAGCATTTT. It codes for CASSYGGHQPQHF.